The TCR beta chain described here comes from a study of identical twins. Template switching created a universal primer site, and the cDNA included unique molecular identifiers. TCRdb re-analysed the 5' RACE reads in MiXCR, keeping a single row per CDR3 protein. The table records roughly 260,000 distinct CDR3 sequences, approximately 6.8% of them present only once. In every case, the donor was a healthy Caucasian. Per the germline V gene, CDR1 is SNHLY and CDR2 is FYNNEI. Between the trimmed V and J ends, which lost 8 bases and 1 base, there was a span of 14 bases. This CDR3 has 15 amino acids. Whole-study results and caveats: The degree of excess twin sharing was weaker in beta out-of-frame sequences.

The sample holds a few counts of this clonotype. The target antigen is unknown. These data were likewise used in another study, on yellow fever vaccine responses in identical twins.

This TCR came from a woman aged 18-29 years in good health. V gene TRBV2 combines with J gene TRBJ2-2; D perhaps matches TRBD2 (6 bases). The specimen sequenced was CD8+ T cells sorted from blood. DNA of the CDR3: TGTGCCAGCGCCGATACTAGCTGGAACACCGGGGAGCTGTTTTTT. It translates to CASADTSWNTGELFF.